This T cell receptor beta chain was documented in a study of blood T cells in healthy people across ages. Then a second PCR, running about 6 to 12 cycles, was carried out with a sample-barcoded 5' primer and a J-beta primer mix. Each cDNA molecule carried a tag from a template-switch adaptor that contained 12 random nucleotides. TCRdb independently ran MiXCR on the 5' RACE reads; one entry per CDR3 protein. The data contain fewer than 700,000 distinct CDR3 sequences, around two fifths of them singletons. V shed 1 base and J shed 1 base, with 8 bases lying between them. Germline loops: CDR1 SGHDN, CDR2 FVKESK. This CDR3 region has 15 residues.

Material for sequencing was blood. The sequence was obtained from a man aged 80 or over in good health. The J gene is TRBJ2-4, the V gene TRBV14; D is undetermined. CDR3 nucleotides: TGTGCCAGCAGCCAAGCGATAGTTGCCAAAAACATTCAGTACTTC. This gives the protein CASSQAIVAKNIQYF.